This TCR beta chain was captured by sequencing in a study of STAT3 mutations in large granular lymphocyte leukemia. Measured with immunoSEQ multiplex PCR; TCRdb has only the in-frame clones, and not every one. In the table there are about 39,000 clones, approximately 78% of which are singletons. With respect to this clone: Antigen: not known.

Regarding the study as a whole: TCR clonotype switching after therapy occurred in about 35% of the 18 patients. Persisting codominant clonotypes may have hidden a small pathogenic clone. Every T-LGLL patient had at least one immunodominant TCRbeta clonotype.

The CDR3 totals 15 residues. V lost 4 bases and J 0 bases, leaving 10 bases between the germline ends. Germline values: CDR1 LNHDA, CDR2 SQIVND (reference sequence). The clonotype was recovered from a human donor with T large granular lymphocyte leukemia. Some clones in this sample may be carry-over from other donors' samples. This chain uses TRBV19 with TRBJ1-5; D is unclear. Sequences were obtained from PBMCs. This CDR3 is CASSTGPYSNQPQHF. CDR3 bases: TGTGCCAGTAGTACAGGACCATATAGCAATCAGCCCCAGCATTTT.